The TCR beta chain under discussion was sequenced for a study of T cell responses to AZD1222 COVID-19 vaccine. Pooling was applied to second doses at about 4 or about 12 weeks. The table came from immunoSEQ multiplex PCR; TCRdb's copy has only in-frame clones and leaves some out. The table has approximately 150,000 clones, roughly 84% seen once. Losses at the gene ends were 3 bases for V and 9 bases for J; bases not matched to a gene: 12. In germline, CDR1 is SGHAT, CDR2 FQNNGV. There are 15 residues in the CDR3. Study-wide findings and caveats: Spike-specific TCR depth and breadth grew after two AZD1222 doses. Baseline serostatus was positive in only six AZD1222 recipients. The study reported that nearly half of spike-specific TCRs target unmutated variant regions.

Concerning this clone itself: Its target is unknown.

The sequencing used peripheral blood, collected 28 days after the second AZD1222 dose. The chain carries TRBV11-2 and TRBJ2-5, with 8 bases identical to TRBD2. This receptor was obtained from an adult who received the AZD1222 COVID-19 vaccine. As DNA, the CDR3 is TGTGCCAGCAGCTTCGGGGGGGGGCCTAGTGGGGCCCAGTACTTC. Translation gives CASSFGGGPSGAQYF.